This entry lists 27 T cell receptor beta chains sequenced from one sample in a study of technical replicates of blood from several donors. Produced via immunoSEQ multiplex PCR; TCRdb's table is partial and in-frame only. Altogether roughly 80,000 clones are present, less than 95% being singletons, with the ten largest covering 0.38%. Sequencing was performed on T cells isolated from PBMCs. These receptors were obtained from a human donor in good health.

The chain has TRBV28 and TRBJ1-1, with TRBD1 as a possible D gene (5 bases). The germline V gene encodes CDR1 MDHEN and CDR2 SYDVKM. Trimming removed 7 bases at V and 1 base at J, with 16 bases between. The CDR3 loop spans 15 amino acids. CDR3 residues: CASTLSPGGNTEAFF. The CDR3, as DNA: TGTGCCAGCACCCTAAGCCCCGGGGGGAACACTGAAGCTTTCTTT.

This rearrangement joins TRBV6-5 to TRBJ1-5; the match to TRBD1 covers 7 bases. Germline CDR1 is MNHEY and CDR2 is SVGAGI. V trimming: 8 bases; J trimming: 3 bases; junction bases outside the gene matches: 10. The CDR3 extends over 15 amino acids. For the CDR3, the DNA is TGTGCCAGCCGAACGGGACAGTCGCACAATCAGCCCCAGCATTTT. It yields the protein CASRTGQSHNQPQHF.

The chain is built from TRBV15 and TRBJ1-2; weak D call: TRBD1 (6 bases). The CDR3 runs 18 residues. Trimming removed 3 bases from V and 3 bases from J, with 23 bases in between. Germline loops: CDR1 LNHNV, CDR2 YYDKDF (reference sequence). CDR3 amino acids: CATSSPYPVQGNDYGYTF. The CDR3 bases are TGTGCCACCAGCAGTCCTTACCCCGTACAGGGTAATGACTATGGCTACACCTTC. The whole variable domain, filled in from reference TRBV15 and TRBJ1-2, reads DAMVIQNPRYQVTQFGKPVTLSCSQTLNHNVMYWYQQKSSQAPKLLFHYYDKDFNNEADTPDNFQSRRPNTSFCFLDIRSPGLGDTAMYLCATSSPYPVQGNDYGYTFGSGTRLTVV.

This chain joins TRBV6-5 and TRBJ1-1; TRBD1 is a possible D gene (5 bases). Germline CDR1 and CDR2: MNHEY and SVGAGI. V lost 4 bases and J 1 base, leaving 13 bases between the germline ends. The CDR3 extends over 15 amino acids. The CDR3 is CASSLATGGNTEAFF. For the CDR3, the DNA is TGTGCCAGCAGTTTGGCTACCGGGGGGAACACTGAAGCTTTCTTT.

V is TRBV5-6 and J is TRBJ2-7; maybe TRBD1 (5 bases). The CDR3 spans 14 residues. V shed 3 bases and J shed 3 bases, with 13 bases lying between them. CDR1 and CDR2 (germline): SGHDT, YYEEEE. The CDR3 loop is CASSSDLRGYEQYF. Written as DNA, the CDR3 is TGTGCCAGCAGCTCTGACCTTAGGGGCTACGAGCAGTACTTC.

J is TRBJ2-3 and V is TRBV4-3, with D perhaps TRBD2 (7 bases). The V end was cut by 0 bases, the J end by 0 bases, with 13 bases between. Germline V lookup: CDR1 LGHNA, CDR2 YSLEER. The CDR3 runs to 17 residues. This chain's CDR3 is CASSQESGGASTDTQYF. The CDR3 nucleotides read TGCGCCAGCAGCCAAGAGTCTGGGGGGGCGAGCACAGATACGCAGTATTTT.

V gene TRBV2 combines with J gene TRBJ2-1, with 7 bases that match TRBD1. The CDR3 is 14 residues long. V lost 10 bases and J lost 4; bases outside the gene matches: 10. CDR1 SNHLY and CDR2 FYNNEI come from the germline V gene. This chain's CDR3 is CAIKARDSYNEQFF. CDR3 nucleotide sequence: TGTGCCATCAAAGCCCGGGACAGTTACAATGAGCAGTTCTTC.

The rearrangement joins TRBV29-1 to TRBJ1-4; D call uncertain. The CDR3 runs 11 residues. Germline CDR1 SQVTM, CDR2 ANQGSEA. Trimming stripped 4 bases from V and 8 bases from J, with 8 bases between. CDR3 sequence: CSVVVSEKLFF. The CDR3 DNA sequence: TGCAGCGTTGTAGTAAGCGAAAAACTGTTTTTT.

The V call is TRBV5-6, the J call TRBJ2-7; TRBD1 aligns across 9 bases. V gave up 2 bases and J gave up 5 bases; unmatched junction bases: 8. The CDR3 spans 15 residues. CDR1 is SGHDT, CDR2 YYEEEE, per germline. CDR3 DNA: TGTGCCAGCAGCTTAACCGGGACAGGGTTTCACGAGCAGTACTTC. This sequence encodes CASSLTGTGFHEQYF.

The gene calls are TRBV9 and TRBJ2-1; TRBD2 agrees at 14 bases. V shed 4 bases, J shed 0 bases, and the junction held 9 bases outside the gene matches. The CDR3 spans 19 residues. CDR1 is SGDLS and CDR2 is YYNGEE in the germline V gene. CDR3 in DNA: TGTGCCAGCAGCCCAGGACTAGCGGGAGGCTCCAGCTCCTACAATGAGCAGTTCTTC. Translation gives CASSPGLAGGSSSYNEQFF. The full variable domain, with the rest looked up from reference TRBV9 and TRBJ2-1, is DSGVTQTPKHLITATGQRVTLRCSPRSGDLSVYWYQQSLDQGLQFLIQYYNGEERAKGNILERFSAQQFPDLHSELNLSSLELGDSALYFCASSPGLAGGSSSYNEQFFGPGTRLTVL.

J is TRBJ2-1 and V is TRBV4-3; 9 nucleotides agree with TRBD2. The V and J ends lost 3 bases and 2 bases, in that order; junction bases with no gene match: 2. The CDR3 sequence is 15 residues long. From germline, CDR1 is LGHNA and CDR2 YSLEER. The CDR3, as DNA: TGCGCCAGCAGCCACCTAGCGGGGACCTACAATGAGCAGTTCTTC. This sequence encodes CASSHLAGTYNEQFF.

The chain links TRBV7-3 to TRBJ2-2, with 9 bases lining up with TRBD1. Trimming cost V 6 bases and J 1 base; bases outside gene matches: 9. Germline V gene sequence: CDR1 SGHTA, CDR2 FQGTGA. CDR3 size: 17 residues. The CDR3 sequence is CASSSETGGMNTGELFF. Here the CDR3 DNA reads TGTGCCAGCAGTAGTGAGACAGGGGGTATGAACACCGGGGAGCTGTTTTTT. Using reference TRBV7-3 and TRBJ2-2 for the parts outside the CDR3, the full variable domain is GAGVSQTPSNKVTEKGKYVELRCDPISGHTALYWYRQSLGQGPEFLIYFQGTGAADDSGLPNDRFFAVRPEGSVSTLKIQRTERGDSAVYLCASSSETGGMNTGELFFGEGSRLTVL.

V and J are TRBV6-6 and TRBJ2-1; 7 positions agree with TRBD2. This CDR3 is 15 amino acids long. Germline CDR1 and CDR2: MNHNY and SVGAGI (reference sequence). J was trimmed by 0 bases and V by 9 bases; bases with no gene match: 8. In DNA form, the CDR3 reads TGTGCCAGTTTACCTCTAGCGGCCTCCTACAATGAGCAGTTCTTC. This translates into CASLPLAASYNEQFF.

V and J are TRBV6-5 and TRBJ2-2, with TRBD1 as a possible D gene (6 bases). The CDR3 is 15 residues long. Trimming pared 5 bases from V and 4 bases from J, leaving 14 bases between. Germline values: CDR1 MNHEY, CDR2 SVGAGI. The CDR3 region is CASSTGFWGTGELFF. CDR3 nucleotides: TGTGCCAGCAGTACAGGGTTTTGGGGCACCGGGGAGCTGTTTTTT.

V gene TRBV7-9 combines with J gene TRBJ2-5; D not resolved. Trimming removed 2 bases at V and 5 bases at J, with 3 bases between. The CDR3 sequence is 11 residues long. Germline V gives CDR1 SEHNR, CDR2 FQNEAQ (reference sequence). The CDR3 spells CASSLSETQYF. The CDR3 DNA reads TGTGCCAGCAGCTTATCGGAGACCCAGTACTTC.

The rearrangement joins TRBV2 to TRBJ1-4; 12 bases map to TRBD1. V dropped 8 bases and J dropped 5; count of bases not matched to a gene: 9. The CDR3 totals 16 residues. In germline, CDR1 is SNHLY, CDR2 FYNNEI. The CDR3 is CASGGTGGYENEKLFF. The DNA of the CDR3 is TGTGCCAGCGGTGGGACAGGGGGCTATGAGAATGAAAAACTGTTTTTT. Variable domain in full (rest from reference TRBV2 and TRBJ1-4): EPEVTQTPSHQVTQMGQEVILRCVPISNHLYFYWYRQILGQKVEFLVSFYNNEISEKSEIFDDQFSVERPDGSNFTLKIRSTKLEDSAMYFCASGGTGGYENEKLFFGSGTQLSVL.

The CDR3 DNA sequence: TGTGCCAGCAGCGTAGACATATCTGGGGCCAACGTCCTGACTTTC. Translating it yields CASSVDISGANVLTF. The rearrangement links TRBV7-3 to TRBJ2-6; D uncertain. CDR1 is SGHTA and CDR2 is FQGTGA in the germline V gene. The CDR3 runs to 15 residues. The V end lost 5 bases, the J end lost 1 base, and 9 bases lay between the germline ends.

The chain carries TRBV7-9 and TRBJ1-5, with D possibly being TRBD1 (5 bases). This CDR3 spans 14 amino acids. In germline, CDR1 is SEHNR, CDR2 FQNEAQ (reference sequence). Trimming took 6 bases from V and 0 from J, leaving 9 bases between them. The CDR3 DNA sequence: TGTGCCAGCAGGCCTGACAGTAGCAATCAGCCCCAGCATTTT. It translates to CASRPDSSNQPQHF.

The genes are TRBV6-1 and TRBJ2-3; a weak D match, TRBD2 (5 bases). The length of the CDR3 is 13 residues. The ends were cut back, 1 base at V and 8 bases at J, with 10 bases in the middle. Germline CDR1 and CDR2: MNHNS and SASEGT. CDR3 amino acids: CASSEGGWGTQYF. The DNA for the CDR3 is TGTGCCAGCAGTGAAGGCGGGTGGGGTACGCAGTATTTT.

The chain recombines TRBV7-2 with TRBJ2-3; the match to TRBD2 covers 13 bases. This CDR3 is built from 16 residues. CDR1 is SGHTA and CDR2 is FQGNSA in the germline V gene. With V trimmed by 5 bases and J by 3 bases, 5 bases remained unmatched. The CDR3 DNA reads as TGTGCCAGCAGCACGGGACTAGCGGGAATTACAGATACGCAGTATTTT. This codes for CASSTGLAGITDTQYF.

This sequence joins TRBV30 and TRBJ2-3; 7 bases are shared with TRBD2. The CDR3 has 14 residues. The junction had 7 bases not matched to a gene; V was cut back by 4 bases and J by 3 bases. The V gene's germline CDR1 is GTSNPN and CDR2 SVGIG (reference sequence). CDR3 protein: CAWNRGRATDTQYF. As DNA, the CDR3 is TGTGCCTGGAACCGTGGGAGGGCGACAGATACGCAGTATTTT.

The V call is TRBV28, the J call TRBJ2-7, with 7 bases lining up with TRBD1. Trimming at V came to 9 bases and at J to 2 bases, leaving 7 bases not matched to a gene. Germline CDR1 is MDHEN and CDR2 is SYDVKM. The CDR3 contains 13 residues. CDR3 region: CASQGQATYEQYF. In nucleotides, the CDR3 is TGTGCCAGTCAAGGACAGGCTACCTACGAGCAGTACTTC.

This chain links TRBV4-1 with TRBJ2-7, with 7 bases that match TRBD1. Germline V lookup: CDR1 MGHRA, CDR2 YSYEKL. The J segment lost 7 bases and the V segment lost 1 base, leaving 13 bases of the junction unmatched. This CDR3 is 16 amino acids long. The CDR3 coding sequence is TGCGCCAGCAGCCAAGGTTCCTGGGACAGCCGGCTTGAGCAGTACTTC. This codes for CASSQGSWDSRLEQYF.

The genes are TRBV10-1 and TRBJ1-1; 8 positions match TRBD1. CDR3 size: 13 residues. V was pared by 7 bases and J by 4 bases, with 5 bases of the junction left unmatched. Germline CDR1 reads WNHNN; CDR2 reads SYGVQD (reference sequence). The CDR3 is CASTRDRSTEAFF. In nucleotides, the CDR3 is TGCGCCAGCACCAGGGACAGGAGCACTGAAGCTTTCTTT.

The chain joins TRBV7-3 to TRBJ2-1; 9 bases are shared with TRBD2. CDR1 is SGHTA and CDR2 is FQGTGA in the germline V gene. The CDR3 consists of 16 residues. J gave up 3 bases and V 2 bases, and 5 bases lay outside the gene matches. In DNA form, the CDR3 reads TGTGCCAGCAGCTTATTAGGCGGGAGGGGCTACAATGAGCAGTTCTTC. The encoded protein is CASSLLGGRGYNEQFF.

This clone was counted a single time. J is TRBJ1-4 and V is TRBV28, with 9 bases lining up with TRBD1. Germline CDR1 is MDHEN and CDR2 is SYDVKM. V gave up 4 bases and J gave up 7 bases; unmatched junction bases: 7. The CDR3 has 15 amino acids. CDR3 loop: CASSSTGGRPEKLFF. DNA for the CDR3: TGTGCCAGCAGTTCCACAGGGGGCCGCCCTGAAAAACTGTTTTTT.

This clone was seen once. Distinct nucleotide sequences in the sample also encode this CDR3. J is TRBJ1-1 and V is TRBV27, with TRBD1 identical over 7 bases. The V gene end was trimmed by 2 bases and the J gene end by 3 bases; junction bases not matched to a gene: 6. The CDR3 consists of 15 residues. Per the germline V gene, CDR1 is MNHEY and CDR2 is SMNVEV (reference sequence). The CDR3 reads CASSLSHRGHTEAFF. The CDR3 bases are TGTGCCAGCAGTTTAAGTCACAGGGGCCACACTGAAGCTTTCTTT.